Each of the 23 T cell receptor beta chains below was sequenced from the same sample in a study of T-cell memory formation after mild COVID-19. Via MiXCR, TCRdb re-called the 5' RACE reads, giving one row per CDR3 protein. The repertoire includes roughly 350,000 distinct CDR3 sequences, approximately 21% of them detected once, and around 13% sits in the top ten. The specimen sequenced was PBMCs or a T cell subset sorted from them (not recorded which). The receptors here all came from an adult woman who had mild COVID-19 (a few samples of this study predate the infection). Cell type and time point are not known.

This clonotype occurred a few times. CDR3 sequence: CASSLAGVPPEQYF. CDR3 DNA sequence: TGTGCCAGCAGCTTGGCCGGGGTCCCCCCGGAGCAGTACTTC. The J gene is TRBJ2-7, the V gene TRBV5-5, with D possibly TRBD2 on 5 matching bases. The germline CDR1 and CDR2 sequences are SGHKS and YYEKEE (reference sequence). V shed 0 bases and J shed 7 bases, with 14 bases lying between them. The CDR3 runs 14 residues.

This clonotype was observed a handful of times. The gene calls are TRBV7-8 and TRBJ1-5, with D unresolved. In germline, CDR1 is SGHVS, CDR2 FQNEAQ. V gave up 3 bases and J gave up 4 bases, with 4 bases separating them. The CDR3 spans 12 residues. CDR3 nucleotide sequence: TGTGCCAGCAGCTTCAAAAATCAGCCCCAGCATTTT. It is translated as CASSFKNQPQHF.

The DNA of the CDR3 is TGTGCCAGCAGCCAGATCGGGGGGGACACTGAAGCTTTCTTT. Translating gives CASSQIGGDTEAFF. This sequence joins TRBV5-4 and TRBJ1-1; tentative D call: TRBD1 (5 bases). V was cut by 4 bases and J by 3 bases, with 13 bases left in between. This CDR3 comprises 14 residues. Germline V gene sequence: CDR1 SGHNT, CDR2 YYREEE (reference sequence).

This sequence joins TRBV15 and TRBJ2-3; D perhaps matches TRBD2 (7 bases). The CDR3 spans 17 residues. Germline V gene lookup returns CDR1 LNHNV and CDR2 YYDKDF (reference sequence). V was clipped by 5 bases and J by 3 bases, with 21 bases between them. The CDR3 nucleotides are TGTGCCACCAGCGAGGGGGTCGGGGGGCTAGGGACAGATACGCAGTATTTT. Its translation: CATSEGVGGLGTDTQYF.

The CDR3 region has the DNA TGTGCCAGCAGCCTCCCGCAGGGTAGCATTCAGTACTTC. Its translation is CASSLPQGSIQYF. The V call is TRBV7-9, the J call TRBJ2-4; TRBD1 is a possible D gene (5 bases). The germline gives CDR1 SEHNR, CDR2 FQNEAQ (reference sequence). The V end lost 5 bases, the J end lost 9 bases, and 14 bases lay between the germline ends. This CDR3 is built from 13 residues.

The chain uses TRBV2 and TRBJ2-3; D is possibly TRBD2 (6 bases). Germline V CDR1 and CDR2: SNHLY, FYNNEI. Trimming took off 8 bases at V and 3 bases at J, with 9 bases between the two ends. CDR3 length equals 12 residues. Here the CDR3 reads CASRLETDTQYF. CDR3 sequence (DNA): TGTGCCAGCCGACTAGAAACAGATACGCAGTATTTT.

The CDR3 nucleotides are TGTGCCAGCAGTTACGAACAGGGTGACGAAGCTTTCTTT. This translates into CASSYEQGDEAFF. The chain recombines TRBV6-5 with TRBJ1-1, with D maybe TRBD1 (6 bases). V was clipped by 2 bases and J by 8 bases, with 12 bases between them. Germline CDR1 is MNHEY and CDR2 is SVGAGI. This CDR3 is 13 amino acids long.

The V and J genes are TRBV29-1 and TRBJ2-7; no reliable D call. The CDR3 totals 12 residues. Germline CDR1 and CDR2: SQVTM and ANQGSEA. Trimming stripped 8 bases from V and 3 bases from J, with 14 bases between. The CDR3, as DNA: TGCAGCTTTCGGCCCAACTACTACGAGCAGTACTTC. It specifies CSFRPNYYEQYF.

This chain uses TRBV5-1 with TRBJ2-1; perhaps TRBD1 as D (5 bases). The CDR3 is made up of 16 amino acids. CDR1 and CDR2 (germline): SGHRS, YFSETQ. V gave up 4 bases and J gave up 1 base, with 15 bases separating them. DNA of the CDR3: TGCGCCAGCAGCATGTTGGCAGGGTGGTCCTACAATGAGCAGTTCTTC. Encoded protein: CASSMLAGWSYNEQFF.

This clonotype has just a few counts. This chain connects TRBV5-1 to TRBJ2-1; 12 bases align to TRBD2. This CDR3 has 17 amino acids. V lost 8 bases and J lost 8; bases outside the gene matches: 17. Germline V gene data show CDR1 as SGHRS and CDR2 as YFSETQ. CDR3 sequence (DNA): TGCGCCAGTCAGCTAGCGGGAGGGAATCTTTTTACCGATGAGCAGTTCTTC. This encodes CASQLAGGNLFTDEQFF.

The chain recombines TRBV5-6 with TRBJ2-1, with a weak D call TRBD2 (6 bases). The CDR3 spans 13 residues. The germline V gene has CDR1 SGHDT and CDR2 YYEEEE. Trimming removed 2 bases from V and 7 bases from J, with 10 bases in between. This CDR3 is CASSLNGGNEQFF. Here the CDR3 DNA reads TGTGCCAGCAGCTTAAACGGGGGAAATGAGCAGTTCTTC.

There are a few counts of this clonotype. The chain links TRBV7-9 to TRBJ2-1, with TRBD2 matching over 13 bases. This CDR3 is built from 16 residues. V lost 8 bases to trimming and J lost 4 bases; unmatched junction nucleotides: 8. Germline CDR1 and CDR2: SEHNR and FQNEAQ (reference sequence). The CDR3 reads CASGLAGALLYNEQFF. CDR3 coding DNA: TGTGCCAGCGGACTAGCGGGGGCCCTCTTGTACAATGAGCAGTTCTTC.

This rearrangement joins TRBV18 to TRBJ2-3; D gene uncertain. The CDR3 consists of 14 residues. The germline V gene has CDR1 KGHSH and CDR2 LQKENI. Trimming shortened V by 1 base and J by 0 bases, and 5 bases separated the two germline ends. The CDR3: CASSPRLSTDTQYF. Written as DNA, the CDR3 is TGTGCCAGCTCACCACGCCTTAGCACAGATACGCAGTATTTT.

This clonotype was picked up a small number of times. CDR3 in DNA: TGTGCCAGCAGCGTAGATGGCAGGGGTTACGAGCAGTACTTC. Protein: CASSVDGRGYEQYF. The gene calls are TRBV9 and TRBJ2-7; tentative D call: TRBD1 (6 bases). Germline loops: CDR1 SGDLS, CDR2 YYNGEE. V lost 0 bases to trimming and J lost 4 bases, with 11 bases between them. CDR3 length: 14 residues.

The sample holds a few counts of this clonotype. The chain carries TRBV5-1 and TRBJ2-7, with 10 bases identical to TRBD1. This CDR3 is 14 amino acids long. CDR1 and CDR2 from the germline V gene are SGHRS and YFSETQ. J gave up 4 bases and V 4 bases, and 5 bases lay outside the gene matches. The chain's CDR3 is CASSIGTGEYEQYF. For the CDR3, the DNA is TGCGCCAGCAGCATCGGGACAGGGGAGTACGAGCAGTACTTC.

This clonotype came up a few times. The chain employs TRBV12-3 or TRBV12-4 and TRBJ2-3; D is undetermined. This CDR3 region has 15 residues. The V end lost 1 base, the J end lost 4 bases, and 12 bases lay between the germline ends. The DNA for the CDR3 is TGTGCCAGCAGTTTAGAGGGCCGGGTGGCAGATACGCAGTATTTT. This sequence encodes CASSLEGRVADTQYF.

This chain joins TRBV10-3 and TRBJ2-1; no clear D gene. CDR1 ENHRY and CDR2 SYGVKD come from the germline V gene. V lost 3 bases, J lost 7 bases, and 7 bases lay in between. The CDR3 consists of 12 residues. CDR3 region: CAISESANEQFF. CDR3 coding DNA: TGTGCCATCAGTGAATCTGCTAATGAGCAGTTCTTC.

The V call is TRBV14, the J call TRBJ2-6; no clear D. The V gene lost 4 bases and the J gene lost 0 bases, with 10 bases spanning the gap. This CDR3 has 16 amino acids. Looked up from germline, CDR1 is SGHDN and CDR2 is FVKESK. DNA for the CDR3: TGTGCCAGCAGCCTACGACGGCTCTCTGGGGCCAACGTCCTGACTTTC. The encoded protein is CASSLRRLSGANVLTF.

V usage is TRBV30 and J usage is TRBJ2-1, with a possible D match to TRBD2 (5 bases). V dropped 0 bases and J dropped 5 bases, with 11 bases sitting between them. CDR1 and CDR2 (germline): GTSNPN, SVGIG (reference sequence). The CDR3 runs to 14 residues. CDR3 nucleotide sequence: TGTGCCTGGAGTGTTGTAGAGGGCGACAATGAGCAGTTCTTC. It specifies CAWSVVEGDNEQFF.

This clonotype has more than one count but fewer than ten. The chain links TRBV4-2 to TRBJ2-3; D might be TRBD1 (6 bases). Germline values: CDR1 LGHNA, CDR2 YNFKEQ. This CDR3 is 17 amino acids long. V shed 3 bases and J shed 0 bases, with 16 bases lying between them. The CDR3 DNA sequence: TGTGCCAGCAGCCATCAGGGGCGGAGCACTAGCACAGATACGCAGTATTTT. Its translation is CASSHQGRSTSTDTQYF.

The chain combines TRBV4-1 with TRBJ2-1; the match to TRBD2 covers 11 bases. V shed 3 bases and J 5 bases; nucleotides not matched to a gene: 6. This CDR3 spans 16 amino acids. Germline V gene data show CDR1 as MGHRA and CDR2 as YSYEKL. The CDR3 protein is CASSHISGGGHNEQFF. The CDR3 bases are TGCGCCAGCAGCCACATTAGCGGGGGGGGACACAATGAGCAGTTCTTC.

A note on this clonotype: Relative to the germline gene, one junction end is altered; a read error may explain this. V is TRBV5-1 and J is TRBJ1-2, with TRBD1 identical over 8 bases. The CDR3 runs 14 residues. CDR1 is SGHRS, CDR2 YFSETQ, per germline. The CDR3 DNA reads as TGTGCCAGCAGCTTGAACAGGGGGGGCTATGGCTACACCTTC. Amino acid sequence: CASSLNRGGYGYTF.

The chain is built from TRBV9 and TRBJ1-2; D is unresolved. CDR1 is SGDLS and CDR2 is YYNGEE in the germline V gene. V shed 7 bases and J shed 5 bases, with 15 bases lying between them. The CDR3 spans 13 residues. CDR3 coding DNA: TGTGCCAGCGGAGGACCACAGCAATATGGCTACACCTTC. This gives the protein CASGGPQQYGYTF.